This T cell receptor (beta chain) appears in the sequencing data of a study of T cell responses to AZD1222 COVID-19 vaccine. General study findings and limits: Spike-specific TCR depth and breadth grew after two AZD1222 doses. Dominant CD4 TCR responses targeted spike regions 160-218 and 743-854. Nearly half of unique spike-specific TCRs reportedly avoided B.1.351 and B.1.1.7 mutated regions. Among the donors, most were white British and more were female, and clonal diversity was possibly underestimated.

V was clipped by 2 bases and J by 1 base, with 6 bases between them. The CDR3 contains 14 residues. CDR1 is SGHAT and CDR2 is FQNNGV in the germline V gene. Here immunoSEQ multiplex PCR was the method, and the copy in TCRdb shows in-frame clones only, minus some. This table has 200,000 or so clones, 80% to 90% appearing once. As concerns this clone: Its specificity is not known.

The chain has TRBV11-2 and TRBJ1-5; D is unclear. This TCR was sampled from an adult in good health. The specimen comprised peripheral blood, sampled on day 0 of MenACWY control vaccination. This CDR3 is CASSLTLSNQPQHF. In nucleotides, the CDR3 is TGTGCCAGCAGCTTAACGCTCAGCAATCAGCCCCAGCATTTT.